Listed below are T cell receptor beta chains from one sample, sequenced in a study of blood T cell repertoires in COVID-19. This table comes from immunoSEQ multiplex PCR, and its TCRdb copy is limited to in-frame clones, with some not included. The sample has a few hundred thousand clones, over 75% seen once. Sequencing was carried out using PBMCs or T cells enriched from blood (not recorded which). These receptors were obtained from a man between 40 and 49 years old in a cohort exposed to, infected with or recovered from COVID-19 (not recorded which). Each CDR3 is given with its conserved first and last residue. The D gene is left open where the match is weak. Rows give clone size only sometimes, using once, few, many, or a class for an expanded clone.

v_gene	abundance	j_gene	d_gene	CDR3aa	CDR3nt
TRBV7-6	once	TRBJ2-7	TRBD1	CASSPAGTGLGEQYF	TGTGCCAGCAGCCCTGCCGGGACAGGACTTGGGGAGCAGTACTTC
TRBV6-5	NA	TRBJ2-7	TRBD2	CASSYSTSGRNEQYF	TGTGCCAGCAGTTACTCTACTAGCGGGAGGAACGAGCAGTACTTC
TRBV5-1	NA	TRBJ2-5	TRBD2	CASSLETSGRGVKETQYF	TGCGCCAGCAGCTTGGAGACTAGCGGGAGAGGGGTAAAGGAGACCCAGTACTTC
TRBV7-9	NA	TRBJ1-4	NA	CASRLGANEKLFF	TGTGCCAGCAGGCTGGGAGCTAATGAAAAACTGTTTTTT
TRBV6-2/TRBV6-3	once	TRBJ1-6	NA	CASSDSPYSPLHF	TGTGCCAGCAGCGATAGTCCTTATTCACCCCTCCACTTT
TRBV4-2	NA	TRBJ2-6	NA	CASSQDAGNGANVLTF	TGTGCCAGCAGCCAAGATGCGGGGAACGGGGCCAACGTCCTGACTTTC
TRBV28	NA	TRBJ1-3	NA	CASSSLGAGNTIYF	TGTGCCAGCAGTTCTCTAGGGGCTGGAAACACCATATATTTT
TRBV27	NA	TRBJ1-5	NA	CASSPRRGGGNQPQHF	TGTGCCAGCAGTCCTCGTCGGGGGGGAGGCAATCAGCCCCAGCATTTT
TRBV7-9	once	TRBJ2-7	NA	CASSLGGQSYEQYF	TGTGCCAGCAGCTTGGGCGGACAGAGCTACGAGCAGTACTTC
TRBV2	NA	TRBJ1-5	NA	CASSPRQGPQHF	TGTGCCAGCAGTCCTCGGCAGGGGCCCCAGCATTTT
TRBV15	many	TRBJ1-2	NA	CATSRDPLGGGGYTF	TGTGCCACCAGCAGAGATCCCCTAGGGGGTGGTGGCTACACCTTC
TRBV7-3	NA	TRBJ2-1	NA	CASSPPGSYNEQFF	TGTGCCAGCAGCCCGCCCGGGTCCTACAATGAGCAGTTCTTC
TRBV30	NA	TRBJ2-2	TRBD1	CAWSLPGTVFTGELFF	TGTGCCTGGAGTTTGCCCGGGACAGTATTTACCGGGGAGCTGTTTTTT
TRBV28	NA	TRBJ2-7	NA	CASSLTGSSYEQYF	TGTGCCAGCAGCCTTACAGGAAGCTCCTACGAGCAGTACTTC
TRBV4-2	NA	TRBJ2-7	TRBD2	CASSRGLASEQYF	TGTGCCAGCAGCCGTGGACTAGCGAGCGAGCAGTACTTC
TRBV7-9	NA	TRBJ2-3	TRBD2	CASSLGSGRGTDTQYF	TGTGCCAGCAGCTTAGGCAGCGGGAGGGGCACAGATACGCAGTATTTT
TRBV5-4	NA	TRBJ2-3	TRBD2	CASSPAGLAADTQYF	TGTGCCAGCAGCCCCGCGGGACTAGCGGCAGATACGCAGTATTTT
TRBV5-1	NA	TRBJ2-1	TRBD2	CASSLVGLAENEQFF	TGCGCCAGCAGCTTGGTGGGACTAGCGGAAAATGAGCAGTTCTTC
TRBV7-3	NA	TRBJ2-5	TRBD2	CASSLSGAGGPQETQYF	TGTGCCAGCAGCTTATCGGGAGCGGGAGGCCCTCAAGAGACCCAGTACTTC
TRBV7-9	NA	TRBJ1-2	TRBD1	CASSPERGTGMDGYTF	TGTGCCAGCAGCCCAGAACGGGGGACAGGGATGGATGGCTACACCTTC
TRBV5-1	few	TRBJ2-3	TRBD2	CASSIGTSGSSVTDTQYF	TGCGCCAGCAGCATAGGGACTAGCGGATCTAGTGTTACAGATACGCAGTATTTT
TRBV7-3	NA	TRBJ2-1	NA	CASSSRDSNEQFF	TGTGCCAGCAGCTCCCGGGACTCCAATGAGCAGTTCTTC
TRBV7-9	NA	TRBJ1-2	NA	CASSFTQGYGYTF	TGTGCCAGCAGCTTTACTCAGGGTTATGGCTACACCTTC
TRBV5-1	NA	TRBJ1-1	NA	CASRRGEIDTEAFF	TGCGCCAGCAGGCGGGGGGAAATTGACACTGAAGCTTTCTTT
TRBV5-5	NA	TRBJ2-5	NA	CASSLGSTQETQYF	TGTGCCAGCAGCTTGGGCAGTACCCAAGAGACCCAGTACTTC
TRBV30	NA	TRBJ1-1	NA	CARSPRTRLNTEAFF	TGTGCCAGGTCTCCCCGGACACGACTGAACACTGAAGCTTTCTTT
TRBV7-2	NA	TRBJ2-2	NA	CASSSYRATTGELFF	TGTGCCAGCAGCTCTTACAGGGCAACCACCGGGGAGCTGTTTTTT
TRBV3-1/TRBV3-2	once	TRBJ2-3	TRBD2	CASSQDGVWGLVKDTQYF	TGTGCCAGCAGCCAAGATGGGGTGTGGGGACTAGTTAAAGATACGCAGTATTTT
TRBV5-5	few	TRBJ2-7	TRBD1	CASSLGGQYNEQYF	TGTGCCAGCAGCTTGGGGGGACAGTACAACGAGCAGTACTTC
TRBV6-1	NA	TRBJ2-5	TRBD2	CASSEGGTGGRETQYF	TGTGCCAGCAGTGAAGGGGGTACGGGAGGAAGGGAGACCCAGTACTTC
TRBV5-1	NA	TRBJ1-3	NA	CASGEAPGNTIYF	TGCGCCAGCGGCGAGGCACCTGGAAACACCATATATTTT
TRBV19	many	TRBJ1-1	TRBD1	CASSPGQGWTEAFF	TGTGCCAGTAGCCCGGGACAGGGATGGACTGAAGCTTTCTTT
TRBV5-1	NA	TRBJ2-7	TRBD2	CASSFGLAGIGNYEQYF	TGCGCCAGCAGCTTTGGGCTAGCGGGAATTGGGAACTACGAGCAGTACTTC